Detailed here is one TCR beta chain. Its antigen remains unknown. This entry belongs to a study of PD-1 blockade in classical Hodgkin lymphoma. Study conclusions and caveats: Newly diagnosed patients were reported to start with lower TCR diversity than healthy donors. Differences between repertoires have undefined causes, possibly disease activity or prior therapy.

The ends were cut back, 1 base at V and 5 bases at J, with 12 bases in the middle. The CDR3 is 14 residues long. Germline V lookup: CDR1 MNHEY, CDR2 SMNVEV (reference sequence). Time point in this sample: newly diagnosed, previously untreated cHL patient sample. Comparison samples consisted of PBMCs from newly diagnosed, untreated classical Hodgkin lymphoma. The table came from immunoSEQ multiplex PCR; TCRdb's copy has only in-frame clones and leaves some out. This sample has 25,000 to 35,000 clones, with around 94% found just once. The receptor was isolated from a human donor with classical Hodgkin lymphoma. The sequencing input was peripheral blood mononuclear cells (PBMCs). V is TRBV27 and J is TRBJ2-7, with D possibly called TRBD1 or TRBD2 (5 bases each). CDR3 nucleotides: TGTGCCAGCAGTTTATTCGCAGGGACGGACGAGCAGTACTTC. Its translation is CASSLFAGTDEQYF.